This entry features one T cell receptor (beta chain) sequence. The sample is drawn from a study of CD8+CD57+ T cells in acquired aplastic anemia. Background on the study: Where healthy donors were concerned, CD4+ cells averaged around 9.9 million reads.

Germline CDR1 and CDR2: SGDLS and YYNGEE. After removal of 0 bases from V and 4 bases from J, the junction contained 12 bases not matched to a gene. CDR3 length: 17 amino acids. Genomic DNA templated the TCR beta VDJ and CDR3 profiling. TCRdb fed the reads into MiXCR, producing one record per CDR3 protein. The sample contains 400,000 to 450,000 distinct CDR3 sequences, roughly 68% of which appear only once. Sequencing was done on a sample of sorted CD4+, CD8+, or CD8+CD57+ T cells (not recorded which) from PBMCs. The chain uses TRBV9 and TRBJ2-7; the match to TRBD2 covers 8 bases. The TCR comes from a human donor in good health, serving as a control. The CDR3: CASSVVVPAGVCYEQYF. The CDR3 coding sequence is TGTGCCAGCAGCGTAGTAGTCCCAGCGGGGGTATGTTACGAGCAGTACTTC.